These 18 T cell receptor beta chains originate from one sample sequenced in a study of T cells in Graves' hyperthyroidism and ophthalmopathy. Regions amplified from RNA transcripts were the TCR beta CDR3 regions. A first-round RT-PCR of the TCR CDR3 used the HTBI primer set. TCRdb processed the multiplex PCR reads anew with MiXCR; each CDR3 protein has one entry. The data show roughly 700,000 distinct CDR3 sequences, about a third seen once. The sequenced material came from blood. These receptors were obtained from a woman aged 40 to 50 with Graves' hyperthyroidism.

The sample holds many counts of this clonotype. The V call is TRBV5-6, the J call TRBJ1-3, with no clear D. This CDR3 is 13 amino acids long. V lost 2 bases, J lost 8 bases, and 11 bases lay in between. Germline CDR1 reads SGHDT; CDR2 reads YYEEEE. CDR3 DNA: TGTGCCAGCAGCTTCCCCGACACACACACCATATATTTT. Protein sequence: CASSFPDTHTIYF.

In regard to this clonotype: A single base separates this from a much larger clone, so it may be a read error. The chain carries TRBV19 and TRBJ2-5; D is ambiguous. Germline CDR1 is LNHDA and CDR2 is SQIVND (reference sequence). The CDR3 covers 14 residues. The CDR3 spells CASSEKLFQETQHF. The CDR3, as DNA: TGTGCCAGCAGTGAAAAGCTTTTCCAAGAGACCCAGCACTTC.

This clonotype is a singleton in its sample. It may be a read error: a sequence one base away is much more abundant. The rearrangement links TRBV7-2 to TRBJ1-2; no firm D call. CDR1 and CDR2 from the germline V gene are SGHTA and FQGNSA. The CDR3 is 13 amino acids. Trimming took off 0 bases at V and 8 bases at J, with 10 bases between the two ends. CDR3 bases: TGTGCCAGCAGCTTAGCCGCAGCAGAGGGCTACACCTTC. It translates to CASSLAAAEGYTF.

The chain is built from TRBV5-4 and TRBJ2-5; TRBD1 matches at 7 bases. The CDR3 length is 14 residues. CDR1 is SGHNT, CDR2 YYREEE, per germline (reference sequence). After removal of 2 bases from V and 5 bases from J, the junction contained 6 bases not matched to a gene. This chain's CDR3 is CASSLKGGSETQYF. The DNA for the CDR3 is TGTGCCAGCAGCTTAAAAGGGGGCAGCGAGACCCAGTACTTC.

V is TRBV10-3 and J is TRBJ2-6; tentatively, D is TRBD1 (6 bases). The CDR3 runs 18 residues. Germline assignment: CDR1 ENHRY and CDR2 SYGVKD. V gave up 8 bases and J gave up 4 bases, with 24 bases separating them. CDR3 sequence (DNA): TGTGCCATCGCCTTGGACGGGACAAAGGTTACAGGGGCCAACGTCCTGACTTTC. Protein product: CAIALDGTKVTGANVLTF.

This clonotype was seen repeatedly, ten times or more. This chain links TRBV20-1 with TRBJ1-2; D unresolved. Germline CDR1 reads DFQATT; CDR2 reads SNEGSKA (reference sequence). Trimming removed 0 bases at V and 8 bases at J, with 19 bases between. This CDR3 has 15 residues. In DNA form, the CDR3 reads TGCAGTGCTAGAGATGTGCCGGCCGGGGATGTCGGCTACACCTTC. Translated, it gives CSARDVPAGDVGYTF.

This clonotype was picked up many times. V and J are TRBV7-2 and TRBJ1-5; D not certain. V was trimmed by 5 bases and J by 0 bases, leaving 11 bases between them. The germline V gene encodes CDR1 SGHTA and CDR2 FQGNSA. The CDR3 runs 15 residues. The CDR3 reads CASSLLSYSNQPQHF. The CDR3 DNA follows: TGTGCCAGCAGCCTCCTCAGTTATAGCAATCAGCCCCAGCATTTT.

The gene calls are TRBV6-1 and TRBJ1-4, with D hard to call. The V and J ends lost 6 bases and 8 bases respectively, with 13 bases between them. In germline, CDR1 is MNHNS, CDR2 SASEGT. The CDR3 runs to 13 residues. This CDR3 is CASRSRQPEKLFF. In DNA form, the CDR3 reads TGTGCCAGCAGATCTCGTCAACCAGAAAAACTGTTTTTT.

J is TRBJ1-2 and V is TRBV11-2; maybe TRBD1 (5 bases). Trimming took off 1 base at V and 6 bases at J, with 12 bases between the two ends. This CDR3 contains 14 residues. Germline-derived CDR1 and CDR2 are SGHAT and FQNNGV. The CDR3 DNA sequence: TGTGCCAGCAGCTTAGCGGGGACTGAGAATGGCTACACCTTC. Amino acids: CASSLAGTENGYTF. The full variable domain, its missing parts supplied by reference TRBV11-2 and TRBJ1-2, is EAGVAQSPRYKIIEKRQSVAFWCNPISGHATLYWYQQILGQGPKLLIQFQNNGVVDDSQLPKDRFSAERLKGVDSTLKIQPAKLEDSAVYLCASSLAGTENGYTFGSGTRLTVV.

In its sample, this clonotype was seen many times. This sequence joins TRBV20-1 and TRBJ1-5; 7 bases align to TRBD1. Germline trimming cut 5 bases from V and 0 bases from J; bases unmatched to any gene: 4. This CDR3 comprises 14 residues. CDR1 is DFQATT and CDR2 is SNEGSKA in the germline V gene (reference sequence). The CDR3 DNA is TGCAGTGCTCCAGGGGGGGATAGCAATCAGCCCCAGCATTTT. It translates to CSAPGGDSNQPQHF.

This clonotype was counted ten times or more. V is TRBV25-1 and J is TRBJ1-1, with D unresolved. The germline gives CDR1 MGHDK, CDR2 SYGVNS. CDR3 length equals 15 residues. V was clipped by 3 bases and J by 4 bases, with 15 bases between them. CDR3 coding DNA: TGTGCCAGCAGTGATTATAGTTGGGGATCCACTGAAGCTTTCTTT. Translated: CASSDYSWGSTEAFF.

This clonotype came up many times. This chain joins TRBV9 and TRBJ1-2; D is possibly TRBD1 (5 bases). CDR3 length: 13 amino acids. V was trimmed by 0 bases and J by 8 bases, leaving 11 bases between them. The germline gives CDR1 SGDLS, CDR2 YYNGEE. CDR3: CASSVVSGAGYTF. The CDR3 bases are TGTGCCAGCAGCGTAGTTTCCGGGGCAGGCTACACCTTC.

There are a few counts of this clonotype. Germline and junction disagree at one end, which may indicate a read error. The rearrangement links TRBV5-1 to TRBJ2-7; maybe TRBD2 (6 bases). The CDR3 consists of 13 residues. The germline V gene encodes CDR1 SGHRS and CDR2 YFSETQ. The CDR3 region has the DNA TGTGCCAGCAGCTTAATACTAGCTTACGAGCAGTACTTC. Translating it yields CASSLILAYEQYF.

The CDR3 DNA is TGCGCCAGCAGCCAATTCCCCGGGACTCCGTTGCCTGGCTACACCTTC. It yields the protein CASSQFPGTPLPGYTF. The rearrangement uses TRBV4-1 and TRBJ1-2; weak D call: TRBD1 (5 bases). V dropped 2 bases and J dropped 7 bases, with 20 bases sitting between them. Germline values: CDR1 MGHRA, CDR2 YSYEKL. There are 16 residues in the CDR3.

J is TRBJ1-2 and V is TRBV29-1, with 11 bases aligning to TRBD1. The CDR3 is 16 amino acids. The V segment lost 6 bases and the J segment 6 bases; nucleotides outside the gene matches: 15. Per the germline V gene, CDR1 is SQVTM and CDR2 is ANQGSEA. CDR3 sequence: CSVPVTGQGVEDGYTF. In nucleotides, the CDR3 is TGCAGCGTGCCTGTAACGGGACAGGGGGTAGAAGATGGCTACACCTTC.

The V gene is TRBV3-1, the J gene TRBJ1-1; possible D gene TRBD1, 6 bases. The CDR3 is 12 residues long. CDR1 is LGHDT, CDR2 YNNKEL, per germline (reference sequence). The V end lost 8 bases, the J end lost 3 bases, and 10 bases lay between the germline ends. The CDR3 loop is CASRQADTEAFF. DNA of the CDR3: TGTGCCAGCCGACAGGCCGACACTGAAGCTTTCTTT.

The rearrangement uses TRBV12-3 or TRBV12-4 and TRBJ2-7, with D unresolved. Trimming took off 6 bases at V and 6 bases at J, with 15 bases between the two ends. The CDR3 spans 13 residues. CDR3 sequence: CASSQGEYSEQYF. The CDR3 DNA reads as TGTGCCAGCAGCCAAGGAGAATATTCCGAGCAGTACTTC.

The table lists this clonotype with many counts. V is TRBV25-1 and J is TRBJ1-2, with a tentative D call TRBD1 (5 bases). The CDR3 spans 11 residues. V was pared by 6 bases and J by 6 bases, with 8 bases between. CDR1 MGHDK and CDR2 SYGVNS come from the germline V gene. The CDR3, as DNA: TGTGCCAGCAGGGGGGGGGATGGCTACACCTTC. Translating gives CASRGGDGYTF.